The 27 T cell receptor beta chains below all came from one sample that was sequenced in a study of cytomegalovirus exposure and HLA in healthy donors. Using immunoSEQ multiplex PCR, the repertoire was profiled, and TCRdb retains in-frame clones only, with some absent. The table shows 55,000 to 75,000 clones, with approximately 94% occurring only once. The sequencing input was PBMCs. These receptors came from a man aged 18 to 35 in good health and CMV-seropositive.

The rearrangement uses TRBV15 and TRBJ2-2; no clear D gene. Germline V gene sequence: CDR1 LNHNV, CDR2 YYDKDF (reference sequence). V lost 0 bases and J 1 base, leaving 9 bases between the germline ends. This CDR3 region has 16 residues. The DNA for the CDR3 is TGTGCCACCAGCAGAGATGAGGCCGGGAACACCGGGGAGCTGTTTTTT. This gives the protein CATSRDEAGNTGELFF.

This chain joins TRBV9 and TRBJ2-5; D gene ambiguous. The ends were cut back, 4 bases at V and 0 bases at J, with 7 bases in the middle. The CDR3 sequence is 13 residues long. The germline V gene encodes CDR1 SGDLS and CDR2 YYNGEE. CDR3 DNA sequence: TGTGCCAGCAGCACTCGGTACCAAGAGACCCAGTACTTC. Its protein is CASSTRYQETQYF.

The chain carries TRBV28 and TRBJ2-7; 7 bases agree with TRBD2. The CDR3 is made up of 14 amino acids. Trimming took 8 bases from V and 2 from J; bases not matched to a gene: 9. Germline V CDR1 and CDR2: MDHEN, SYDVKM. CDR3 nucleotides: TGTGCCAGCGTTGTGGGGGGGACCCCCTACGAGCAGTACTTC. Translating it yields CASVVGGTPYEQYF.

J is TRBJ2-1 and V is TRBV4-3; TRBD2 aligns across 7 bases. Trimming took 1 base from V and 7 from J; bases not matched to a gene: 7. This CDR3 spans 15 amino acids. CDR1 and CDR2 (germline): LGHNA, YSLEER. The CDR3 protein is CASSQGTRWLNEQFF. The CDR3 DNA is TGCGCCAGCAGCCAAGGGACTAGGTGGTTGAATGAGCAGTTCTTC.

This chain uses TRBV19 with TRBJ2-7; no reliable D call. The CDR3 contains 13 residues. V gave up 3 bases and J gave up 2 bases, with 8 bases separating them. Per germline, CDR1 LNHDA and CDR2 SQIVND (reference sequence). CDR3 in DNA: TGTGCCAGTAGTATGGCAAGCGCCTACGAGCAGTACTTC. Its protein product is CASSMASAYEQYF.

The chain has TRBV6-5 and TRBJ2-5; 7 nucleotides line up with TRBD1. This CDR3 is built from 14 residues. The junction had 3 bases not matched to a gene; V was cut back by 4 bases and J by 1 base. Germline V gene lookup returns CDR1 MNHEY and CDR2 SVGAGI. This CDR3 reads CASSSGTAQETQYF. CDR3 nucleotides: TGTGCCAGCAGTTCCGGGACAGCCCAAGAGACCCAGTACTTC.

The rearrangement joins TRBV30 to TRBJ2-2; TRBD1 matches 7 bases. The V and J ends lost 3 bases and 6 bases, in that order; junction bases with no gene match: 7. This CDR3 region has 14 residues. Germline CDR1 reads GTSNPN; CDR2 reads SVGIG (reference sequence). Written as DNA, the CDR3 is TGTGCCTGGAGCACCCGACAGGGTCCCGGGGAGCTGTTTTTT. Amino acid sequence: CAWSTRQGPGELFF.

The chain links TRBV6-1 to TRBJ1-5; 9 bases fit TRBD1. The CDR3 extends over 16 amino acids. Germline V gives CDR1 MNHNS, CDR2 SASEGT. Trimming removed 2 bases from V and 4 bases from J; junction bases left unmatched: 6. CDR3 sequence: CASSEKGQGKNQPQHF. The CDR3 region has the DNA TGTGCCAGCAGTGAAAAGGGACAGGGTAAAAATCAGCCCCAGCATTTT.

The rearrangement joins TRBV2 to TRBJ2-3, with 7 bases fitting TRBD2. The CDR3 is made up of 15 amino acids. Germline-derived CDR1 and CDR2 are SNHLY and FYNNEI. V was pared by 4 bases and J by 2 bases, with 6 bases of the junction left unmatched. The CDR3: CASSARGVPTDTQYF. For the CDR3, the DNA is TGTGCCAGCAGTGCTCGGGGGGTTCCCACAGATACGCAGTATTTT.

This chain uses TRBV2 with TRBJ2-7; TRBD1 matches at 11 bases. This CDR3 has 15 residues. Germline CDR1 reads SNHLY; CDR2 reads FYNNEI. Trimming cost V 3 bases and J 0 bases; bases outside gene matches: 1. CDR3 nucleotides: TGTGCCAGCAGTGACGGGACAGGGGGCTCCTACGAGCAGTACTTC. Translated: CASSDGTGGSYEQYF.

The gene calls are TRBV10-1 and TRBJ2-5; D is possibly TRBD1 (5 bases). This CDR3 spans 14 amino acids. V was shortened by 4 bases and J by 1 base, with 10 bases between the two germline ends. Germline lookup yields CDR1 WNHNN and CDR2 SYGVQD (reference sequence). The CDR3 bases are TGCGCCAGCAGTGCCGGACAAACCCAAGAGACCCAGTACTTC. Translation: CASSAGQTQETQYF.

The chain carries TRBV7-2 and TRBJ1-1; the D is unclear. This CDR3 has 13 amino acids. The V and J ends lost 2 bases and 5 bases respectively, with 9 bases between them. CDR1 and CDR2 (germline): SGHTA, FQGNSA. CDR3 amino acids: CASSLIRETEAFF. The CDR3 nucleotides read TGTGCCAGCAGCTTAATTAGGGAGACTGAAGCTTTCTTT.

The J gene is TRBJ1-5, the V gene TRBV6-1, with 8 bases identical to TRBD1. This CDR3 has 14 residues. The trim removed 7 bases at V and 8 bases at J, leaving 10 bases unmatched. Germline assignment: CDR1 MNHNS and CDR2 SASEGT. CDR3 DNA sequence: TGTGCCAGCATTCCAGGGGGCGCGGGTGAGCCCCAGCATTTT. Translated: CASIPGGAGEPQHF.

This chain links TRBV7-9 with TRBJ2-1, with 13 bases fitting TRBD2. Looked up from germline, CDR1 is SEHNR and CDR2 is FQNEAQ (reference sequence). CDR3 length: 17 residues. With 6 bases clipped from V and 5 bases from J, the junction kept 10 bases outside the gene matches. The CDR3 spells CASSQSGLAGVDNEQFF. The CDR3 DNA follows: TGTGCCAGCAGTCAATCTGGACTAGCGGGAGTAGACAATGAGCAGTTCTTC.

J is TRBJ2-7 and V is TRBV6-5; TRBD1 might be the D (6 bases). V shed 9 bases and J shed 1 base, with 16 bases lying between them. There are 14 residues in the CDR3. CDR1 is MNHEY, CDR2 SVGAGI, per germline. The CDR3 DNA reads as TGTGCCAGTAAGAAGGACAGACCATCCTACGAGCAGTACTTC. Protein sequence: CASKKDRPSYEQYF.

For the CDR3, the DNA is TGTGCTAGTGGTTTTTTGGGACAGGGGATCACTGAAGCTTTCTTT. Its translation: CASGFLGQGITEAFF. This sequence joins TRBV12-5 and TRBJ1-1, with 10 bases fitting TRBD1. The ends lost 3 bases at V and 4 bases at J; junction bases unmatched: 5. The CDR3 runs to 15 residues. The V gene's germline CDR1 is LGHNT and CDR2 FRNRAP.

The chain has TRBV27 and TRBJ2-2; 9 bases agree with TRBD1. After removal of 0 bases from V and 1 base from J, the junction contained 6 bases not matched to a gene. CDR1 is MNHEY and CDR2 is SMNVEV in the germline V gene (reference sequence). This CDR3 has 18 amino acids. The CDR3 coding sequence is TGTGCCAGCAGTTTATCAGACAGGGGGTATCTGAACACCGGGGAGCTGTTTTTT. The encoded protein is CASSLSDRGYLNTGELFF.

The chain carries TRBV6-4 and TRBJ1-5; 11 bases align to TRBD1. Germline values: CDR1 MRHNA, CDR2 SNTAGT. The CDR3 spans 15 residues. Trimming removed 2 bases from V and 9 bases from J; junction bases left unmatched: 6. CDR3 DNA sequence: TGTGCCAGCAGTGACGGACAGGGGGCTAGTGTGCCCCAGCATTTT. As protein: CASSDGQGASVPQHF.

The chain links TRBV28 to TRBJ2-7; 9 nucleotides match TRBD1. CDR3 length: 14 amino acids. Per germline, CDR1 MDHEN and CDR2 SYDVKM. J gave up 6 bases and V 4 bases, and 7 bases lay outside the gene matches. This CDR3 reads CASSSGTGSLEQYF. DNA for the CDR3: TGTGCCAGCAGTTCTGGGACAGGGTCGCTCGAGCAGTACTTC.

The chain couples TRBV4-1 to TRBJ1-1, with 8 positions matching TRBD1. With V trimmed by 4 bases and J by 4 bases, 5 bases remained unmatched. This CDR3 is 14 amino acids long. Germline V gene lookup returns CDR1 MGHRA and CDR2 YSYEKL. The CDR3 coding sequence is TGCGCCAGCAGCCGACAGGGGCCCGCCACTGAAGCTTTCTTT. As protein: CASSRQGPATEAFF.

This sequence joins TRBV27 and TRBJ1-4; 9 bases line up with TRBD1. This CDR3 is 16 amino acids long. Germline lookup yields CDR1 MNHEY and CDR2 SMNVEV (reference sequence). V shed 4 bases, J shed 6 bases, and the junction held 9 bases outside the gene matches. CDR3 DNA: TGTGCCAGCAGTTATAACTCGGGACAGGGCTATGAAAAACTGTTTTTT. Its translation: CASSYNSGQGYEKLFF.

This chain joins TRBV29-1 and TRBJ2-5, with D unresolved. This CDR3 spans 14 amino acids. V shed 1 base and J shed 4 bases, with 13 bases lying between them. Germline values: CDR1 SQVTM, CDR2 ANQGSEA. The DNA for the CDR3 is TGCAGCGTTGAAGTTTACTCGGGTATAGAGACCCAGTACTTC. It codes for CSVEVYSGIETQYF.

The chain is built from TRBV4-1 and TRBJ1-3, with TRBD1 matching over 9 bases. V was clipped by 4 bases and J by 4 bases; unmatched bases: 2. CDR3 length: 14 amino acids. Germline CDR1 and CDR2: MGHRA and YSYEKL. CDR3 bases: TGCGCCAGCAGCCCGGGACAGGGAGGAAACACCATATATTTT. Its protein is CASSPGQGGNTIYF.

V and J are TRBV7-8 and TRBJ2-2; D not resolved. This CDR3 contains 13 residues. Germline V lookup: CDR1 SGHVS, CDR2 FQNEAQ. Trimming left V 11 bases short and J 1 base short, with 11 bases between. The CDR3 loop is CAQRLGNTGELFF. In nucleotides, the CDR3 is TGTGCCCAGCGTTTAGGGAACACCGGGGAGCTGTTTTTT.

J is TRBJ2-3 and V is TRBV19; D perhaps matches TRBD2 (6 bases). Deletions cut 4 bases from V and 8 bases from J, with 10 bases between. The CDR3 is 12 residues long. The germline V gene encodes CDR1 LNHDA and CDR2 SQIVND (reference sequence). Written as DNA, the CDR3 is TGTGCCAGTAGTAGCGGGGTCGGTACGCAGTATTTT. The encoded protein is CASSSGVGTQYF.

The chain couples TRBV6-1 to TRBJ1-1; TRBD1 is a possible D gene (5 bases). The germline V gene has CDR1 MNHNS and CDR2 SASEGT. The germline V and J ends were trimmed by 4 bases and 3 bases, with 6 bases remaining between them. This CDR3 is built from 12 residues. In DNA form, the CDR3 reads TGTGCCAGCAGTGGACAGTACACTGAAGCTTTCTTT. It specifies CASSGQYTEAFF.

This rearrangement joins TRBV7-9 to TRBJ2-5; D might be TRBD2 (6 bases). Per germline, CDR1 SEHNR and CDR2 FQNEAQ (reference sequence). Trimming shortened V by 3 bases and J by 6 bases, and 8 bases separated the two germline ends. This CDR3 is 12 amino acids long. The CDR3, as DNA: TGTGCCAGCAGCTTCGGAGGGAAGACCCAGTACTTC. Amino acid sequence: CASSFGGKTQYF.